The rows below give T cell receptor beta chains drawn from one sample of a study of cytomegalovirus exposure and HLA in healthy donors. Method: immunoSEQ multiplex PCR; TCRdb's copy keeps in-frame clones and lacks some. The sample includes tens of thousands of clones, roughly 76% of them seen just once. Sequencing used PBMCs. Receptors were obtained from a young woman in good health and CMV-seronegative. CDR3s include the opening cysteine and the closing phenylalanine or tryptophan. D genes are given only for firm matches. Clone size appears in some rows only: once, few, many, or a class for an expanded clone.

j_call: TRBJ2-3
v_call: TRBV14
clone_size: -
d_call: -
cdr3_nt: TGTGCCAGCAGCCAAGATCGGCGACGGGGGAGCTGGCAAGATACGCAGTATTTT
cdr3_aa: CASSQDRRRGSWQDTQYF

j_call: TRBJ1-4
v_call: TRBV5-1
clone_size: once
d_call: -
cdr3_nt: TGCGCCAGCAGCTTGAGGGGGATCGGTAGTAATGAAAAACTGTTTTTT
cdr3_aa: CASSLRGIGSNEKLFF

j_call: TRBJ2-3
v_call: TRBV6-5
clone_size: -
d_call: -
cdr3_nt: TGTGCCAGCATGGGGCCAGGGGTCCCGGCAGATACGCAGTATTTT
cdr3_aa: CASMGPGVPADTQYF

j_call: TRBJ1-1
v_call: TRBV9
clone_size: -
d_call: -
cdr3_nt: TGTGCCAGCAGCGCGACAGCAATGAACACTGAAGCTTTCTTT
cdr3_aa: CASSATAMNTEAFF

j_call: TRBJ1-4
v_call: TRBV27
clone_size: -
d_call: -
cdr3_nt: TGTGCCAGCAGTTACGTAGGGGGAAAAGGTGAAAAACTGTTTTTT
cdr3_aa: CASSYVGGKGEKLFF

j_call: TRBJ2-3
v_call: TRBV2
clone_size: -
d_call: TRBD1
cdr3_nt: TGTGCCAGCAGTGCCTATGGACAGGGGGCTGTCGCAGATACGCAGTATTTT
cdr3_aa: CASSAYGQGAVADTQYF

j_call: TRBJ2-7
v_call: TRBV27
clone_size: -
d_call: -
cdr3_nt: TGTGCCAGCAGTTCGAGGGCCCTGGGTAACTACGAGCAGTACTTC
cdr3_aa: CASSSRALGNYEQYF

j_call: TRBJ1-1
v_call: TRBV7-9
clone_size: -
d_call: -
cdr3_nt: TGTGCCAGCAGCTTAGTACTGGGCCCCACTGAAGCTTTCTTT
cdr3_aa: CASSLVLGPTEAFF

j_call: TRBJ1-5
v_call: TRBV19
clone_size: -
d_call: -
cdr3_nt: TGTGCCAGTAGTCAAGGCTCAGGGCAGCCCCAGCATTTT
cdr3_aa: CASSQGSGQPQHF

j_call: TRBJ1-6
v_call: TRBV28
clone_size: -
d_call: TRBD1
cdr3_nt: TGTGCCAGCATCCCGTGGGACAGGTCTGGTTCACCCCTCCACTTT
cdr3_aa: CASIPWDRSGSPLHF

j_call: TRBJ2-1
v_call: TRBV7-6
clone_size: -
d_call: TRBD1
cdr3_nt: TGTGCCAGCAGCACCCCGGGACAGCTTAACAATGAGCAGTTCTTC
cdr3_aa: CASSTPGQLNNEQFF

j_call: TRBJ2-3
v_call: TRBV4-2
clone_size: -
d_call: TRBD2
cdr3_nt: TGTGCCAGCAGCCAAGATGGCGGGAGTGGGGCAGATACGCAGTATTTT
cdr3_aa: CASSQDGGSGADTQYF

j_call: TRBJ2-2
v_call: TRBV28
clone_size: -
d_call: -
cdr3_nt: TGTGCCAGCAGTACCGGGACATATAGCACCGGGGAGCTGTTTTTT
cdr3_aa: CASSTGTYSTGELFF

j_call: TRBJ2-7
v_call: TRBV5-1
clone_size: -
d_call: -
cdr3_nt: TGCGCCAGCAGCGATGGGGTGGGGGCATCCTACGAGCAGTACTTC
cdr3_aa: CASSDGVGASYEQYF

j_call: TRBJ2-1
v_call: TRBV9
clone_size: -
d_call: -
cdr3_nt: TGTGCCAGCAGCGCCGGGATGCTCGGGAACAATGAGCAGTTCTTC
cdr3_aa: CASSAGMLGNNEQFF

j_call: TRBJ2-2
v_call: TRBV7-9
clone_size: -
d_call: -
cdr3_nt: TGTGCCAGCAGCTTAGCCCGGGGTAGCGAGAACACCGGGGAGCTGTTTTTT
cdr3_aa: CASSLARGSENTGELFF

j_call: TRBJ2-3
v_call: TRBV7-2
clone_size: -
d_call: TRBD2
cdr3_nt: TGTGCCAGCAGCGAGGCCGGGACTAGCGGCGCAGATACGCAGTATTTT
cdr3_aa: CASSEAGTSGADTQYF

j_call: TRBJ2-3
v_call: TRBV7-2
clone_size: once
d_call: TRBD1
cdr3_nt: TGTGCCAGCAGCTCGACAGGGTGGCCCGGTAATACGCAGTATTTT
cdr3_aa: CASSSTGWPGNTQYF

j_call: TRBJ1-1
v_call: TRBV6-6
clone_size: once
d_call: -
cdr3_nt: TGTGCCAGCAGCTCCCACGGAGAAAGCGTGGCTGAAGCTTTCTTT
cdr3_aa: CASSSHGESVAEAFF

j_call: TRBJ1-2
v_call: TRBV7-2
clone_size: -
d_call: -
cdr3_nt: TGTGCCAGCAGAACCGCTACAGGATACTATGGCTACACCTTC
cdr3_aa: CASRTATGYYGYTF

j_call: TRBJ1-5
v_call: TRBV10-3
clone_size: -
d_call: TRBD1
cdr3_nt: TGTGCCATCAGGGGACAGCCCAATCAGCCCCAGCATTTT
cdr3_aa: CAIRGQPNQPQHF

j_call: TRBJ2-1
v_call: TRBV29-1
clone_size: -
d_call: TRBD2
cdr3_nt: TGCAGCGGGGGATTGCTAGCGGACTCCTACAATGAGCAGTTCTTC
cdr3_aa: CSGGLLADSYNEQFF

j_call: TRBJ2-7
v_call: TRBV7-2
clone_size: -
d_call: -
cdr3_nt: TGTGCCAGCAGCCCCCGTGCTAGCGACACCTACGAGCAGTACTTC
cdr3_aa: CASSPRASDTYEQYF